This T cell receptor (beta chain) emerged from a study of cytomegalovirus exposure and HLA in healthy donors. Study summary: Most genotyped donors, 81% of around 370, had Caucasian-associated genetic ancestry.

Study-level findings and limits: Sequencing had likely introduced a cluster of highly shared sequence variants as an artifact.

In the case of this clone: Its antigen is not identified.

Losses at the gene ends were 5 bases for V and 1 base for J; bases not matched to a gene: 4. The CDR3 spans 14 residues. The germline CDR1 and CDR2 sequences are SGHRS and YFSETQ. At the time of sampling, donors were nominally healthy, though unrecorded immune exposures were likely. PCR involved 60 Vbeta and 13 Jbeta primers. Profiling relied on immunoSEQ multiplex PCR, and the TCRdb table lists in-frame clones only, not all of them. The profile covers approximately 70,000 clones, with around 72% appearing a single time and roughly an eighth taken by the ten largest. Specimen: PBMCs. The source is a woman in her 40s in good health and CMV-seropositive. The V gene is TRBV5-1, the J gene TRBJ2-3; 7 bases map to TRBD1. CDR3 sequence: CASSVGGGTDTQYF. The DNA of the CDR3 is TGCGCCAGCAGTGTAGGGGGCGGCACAGATACGCAGTATTTT.